This T cell receptor (beta chain) was obtained from a study of CD8+CD57+ T cells in acquired aplastic anemia. An expansion of CD8+CD57+ cells by flow cytometry had been shown in patients chosen for sequencing. There are many counts of this clonotype. Profiling of TCR beta VDJ combinations and CDR3 sequences used genomic DNA as template. TCRdb used MiXCR to reprocess the reads, holding one entry per CDR3 protein. The table has about 200,000 distinct CDR3 sequences, roughly 50% seen once. V was trimmed by 4 bases and J by 7 bases, leaving 8 bases between them. Germline V gene sequence: CDR1 ENHRY, CDR2 SYGVKD. CDR3 length equals 12 residues.

The chain couples TRBV10-3 to TRBJ2-1, with D perhaps TRBD2 (5 bases). The sequenced sample was sorted CD4+, CD8+, or CD8+CD57+ T cells (not recorded which) from PBMCs. The TCR was taken from a human donor with aplastic anemia. The DNA of the CDR3 is TGTGCCATCAGTGGAGAGGGAAATGAGCAGTTCTTC. It translates to CAISGEGNEQFF.